This T cell receptor beta chain was sequenced during a study of breast tumors, draining lymph nodes, adjacent tissues. TCRdb re-analysed the multiplex PCR reads in MiXCR, keeping a single row per CDR3 protein. The data contain approximately 88,000 distinct CDR3 sequences, approximately 30% of them singletons. Axillary draining lymph nodes of breast cancer patients supplied the node samples. This clonotype showed up many times. What it binds is not known. V lost 0 bases to trimming and J lost 6 bases, with 18 bases between them. From germline, CDR1 is LNHNV and CDR2 YYDKDF (reference sequence). The CDR3 is made up of 18 amino acids. Findings of the study overall: Most tumor T cells seemingly derive from lymph node, then expand in tumor. Compared with lymph nodes, tumors were less diverse; compared with nontumor tissue, more.

This TCR was recovered from a female donor with breast cancer. Some clones in this sample may be carry-over from other donors' samples. V gene TRBV15 combines with J gene TRBJ1-6; D ambiguous. Sequenced sample: axillary lymph node tissue. CDR3 region: CATSRDPLRGLGNSPLHF. CDR3 DNA: TGTGCCACCAGCAGAGATCCTTTGAGAGGGCTTGGTAATTCACCCCTCCACTTT.